This T cell receptor beta chain is drawn from a study of tumor-infiltrating lymphocytes in primary liver carcinoma. Study information: All patients, whether men or women, fell within 30 to 69 years of age. There were roughly 3.5 to 7.5 million productive TCRbeta reads per sample, a yield similar across tissue types.

Priming with a constant-region primer yielded TCR beta cDNA from about 450 ng total RNA. Three-round nested multiplex PCR performed with slightly modified ARM-PCR produced the TCR beta libraries. TRBV1-TRBV30 forward primers paired with a C-beta reverse primer were used in the first two PCR rounds, which ran approximately 11 cycles each. MiXCR, run by TCRdb on the multiplex PCR reads, gives a single entry per CDR3 protein. This table holds about 180,000 distinct CDR3 sequences, over 50% found once. Germline V gives CDR1 MNHNY, CDR2 SVGAGI (reference sequence). The CDR3 runs to 14 residues. V shed 8 bases and J shed 2 bases, with 12 bases lying between them. With regard to this clonotype: A read error may explain this, as a much larger clone is one base away.

The blood RNA (from unsorted whole blood) was obtained, and germline DNA was also extracted. With chronic HBV infection, the patients were also treatment-naive. This chain uses TRBV6-6 with TRBJ1-4, with a weak D call TRBD1 (6 bases). Input material: peripheral blood. The TCR was taken from a middle-aged man with primary liver carcinoma and hepatitis B virus infection. This CDR3 is CASGQTPTNEKLFF. DNA of the CDR3: TGTGCCAGCGGACAGACCCCTACTAATGAAAAACTGTTTTTT.